The 8 T cell receptor beta chains in this list originate from one sample, sequenced in a study of blood T cells in healthy people across ages. A J-beta primer mix and a sample-barcoded 5' primer were used in a second PCR of roughly 6 to 12 cycles. TCRdb re-called the 5' RACE reads with MiXCR, one entry per CDR3 protein. Here the sample spans around 1,700,000 distinct CDR3 sequences, 25% to 30% being singletons. The sequencing sample was made of blood. Every receptor here comes from a woman younger than 45 in good health.

This chain joins TRBV6-1 and TRBJ2-2; 9 bases are a match to TRBD2. CDR1 and CDR2 from the germline V gene are MNHNS and SASEGT. V trimming: 7 bases; J trimming: 2 bases; junction bases outside the gene matches: 8. The CDR3 sequence is 16 residues long. CDR3 in amino acids: CASKKGSGGNTGELFF. CDR3 coding DNA: TGTGCCAGCAAGAAGGGTAGCGGGGGAAACACCGGGGAGCTGTTTTTT.

The chain is built from TRBV6-2 or TRBV6-3 and TRBJ2-7, with 8 bases identical to TRBD2. The junction had 8 bases not matched to a gene; V was cut back by 4 bases and J by 0 bases. Looked up from germline, CDR1 is MNHEY and CDR2 is SVGEGT. This CDR3 is 16 amino acids long. As DNA, the CDR3 is TGTGCCAGCAGTTCTCGCGGGGGGCCCAGCTCCTACGAGCAGTACTTC. It encodes CASSSRGGPSSYEQYF.

The DNA for the CDR3 is TGTGCCAGCAGTTTGGGACAGAGTCCCACAGATACGCAGTATTTT. It codes for CASSLGQSPTDTQYF. The V call is TRBV28, the J call TRBJ2-3, with 7 bases aligning to TRBD1. Germline CDR1 and CDR2: MDHEN and SYDVKM. The CDR3 consists of 15 residues. J was trimmed by 2 bases and V by 3 bases; bases with no gene match: 5.

This clonotype was seen a handful of times. This chain links TRBV7-2 with TRBJ1-1; 8 bases match TRBD1. The CDR3 consists of 15 residues. Losses at the gene ends were 5 bases for V and 4 bases for J; bases not matched to a gene: 9. Per germline, CDR1 SGHTA and CDR2 FQGNSA. The chain's CDR3 is CASSHGQGASTEAFF. CDR3 nucleotides: TGTGCCAGCAGCCACGGCCAGGGGGCGAGCACTGAAGCTTTCTTT. Supplemented by reference TRBV7-2 and TRBJ1-1, the full variable domain reads GAGVSQSPSNKVTEKGKDVELRCDPISGHTALYWYRQSLGQGLEFLIYFQGNSAPDKSGLPSDRFSAERTGGSVSTLTIQRTQQEDSAVYLCASSHGQGASTEAFFGQGTRLTVV.

This clonotype was recorded many times. The chain couples TRBV4-1 to TRBJ2-5, with D perhaps TRBD2 (6 bases). The CDR3 runs 16 residues. With 0 bases removed from V and 5 bases from J, the gap between germline ends came to 16 bases. From germline, CDR1 is MGHRA and CDR2 YSYEKL. In DNA, the CDR3 is TGCGCCAGCAGCCAAGATCGGAAGGGGAGGAGGGAGACCCAGTACTTC. Amino acid sequence: CASSQDRKGRRETQYF.

Many counts were recorded for this clonotype. The chain links TRBV12-3 or TRBV12-4 to TRBJ2-7; TRBD2 aligns across 12 bases. V shed 7 bases, J shed 2 bases, and the junction held 6 bases outside the gene matches. The CDR3 has 15 residues. CDR3 amino acids: CASTLGLAGTYEQYF. The CDR3 DNA follows: TGTGCCAGCACCCTGGGACTAGCGGGCACCTACGAGCAGTACTTC.

This clonotype was observed a few times. A much larger clone sits a single nucleotide away, making a read error possible. J is TRBJ1-2 and V is TRBV27; D not certain. The V gene's germline CDR1 is MNHEY and CDR2 SMNVEV (reference sequence). This CDR3 has 14 residues. The CDR3 DNA sequence: TGTGCCAGCAGTTTGGGCAGTCGCAACTATGACTACACCTTC. Translated, it gives CASSLGSRNYDYTF.

The chain employs TRBV20-1 and TRBJ2-4; D call uncertain. CDR3 length equals 14 residues. Germline assignment: CDR1 DFQATT and CDR2 SNEGSKA (reference sequence). The V gene lost 4 bases and the J gene lost 0 bases, with 10 bases spanning the gap. CDR3 sequence reads: CSAKEPLAKNIQYF. CDR3 nucleotide sequence: TGCAGTGCTAAGGAGCCTTTAGCCAAAAACATTCAGTACTTC.